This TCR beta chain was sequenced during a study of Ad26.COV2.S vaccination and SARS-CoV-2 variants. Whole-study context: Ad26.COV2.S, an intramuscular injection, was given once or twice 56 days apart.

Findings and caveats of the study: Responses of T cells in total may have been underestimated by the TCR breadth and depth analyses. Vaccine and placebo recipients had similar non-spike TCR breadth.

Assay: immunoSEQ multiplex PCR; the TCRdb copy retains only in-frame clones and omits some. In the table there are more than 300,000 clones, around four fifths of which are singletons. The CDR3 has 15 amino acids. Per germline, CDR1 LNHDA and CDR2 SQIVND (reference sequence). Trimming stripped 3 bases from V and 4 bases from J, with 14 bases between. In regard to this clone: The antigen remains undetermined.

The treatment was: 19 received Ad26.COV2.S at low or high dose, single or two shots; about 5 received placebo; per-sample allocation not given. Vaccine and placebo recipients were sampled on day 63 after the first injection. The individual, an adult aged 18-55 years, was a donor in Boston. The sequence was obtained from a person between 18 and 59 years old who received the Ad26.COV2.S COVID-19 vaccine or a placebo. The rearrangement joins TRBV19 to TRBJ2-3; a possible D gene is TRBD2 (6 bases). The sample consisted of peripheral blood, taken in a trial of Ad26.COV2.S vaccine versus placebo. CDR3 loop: CASSITGDRADTQYF. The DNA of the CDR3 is TGTGCCAGTAGTATTACGGGAGACCGGGCAGATACGCAGTATTTT.